Sequencing of this T cell receptor beta chain was carried out in a study of shared clonotypes between healthy human individuals. Study-wide background: Donor composition was a couple of women and a few men, aged 18 to 49.

CDR1 and CDR2 (germline): SGHRS, YFSETQ. The CDR3 runs 13 residues. V was cut by 0 bases and J by 6 bases, with 9 bases left in between. As to this clone: Its antigen is still unknown.

Spread over ten immunoSEQ deep assay plates, unsorted PBMC DNA underwent sequencing. Sequencing was performed with immunoSEQ multiplex PCR; in TCRdb, only in-frame clones are kept and a portion is missing. The sample includes approximately 440,000 clones, approximately 80% of them seen just once. Study-level findings and limits: Among donors, clonotype sharing was expected to be affected by sequencing depth.

Material for sequencing was PBMCs. The clonotype was recovered from a woman aged 40 to 50 in good health. Some clones in this sample may be carry-over from other donors' samples. V gene TRBV5-1 combines with J gene TRBJ2-5, with a tentative D call TRBD1 (5 bases). The CDR3 DNA sequence: TGCGCCAGCAGCTTGGCGGTGGGGCAGACCCAGTACTTC. Translated: CASSLAVGQTQYF.